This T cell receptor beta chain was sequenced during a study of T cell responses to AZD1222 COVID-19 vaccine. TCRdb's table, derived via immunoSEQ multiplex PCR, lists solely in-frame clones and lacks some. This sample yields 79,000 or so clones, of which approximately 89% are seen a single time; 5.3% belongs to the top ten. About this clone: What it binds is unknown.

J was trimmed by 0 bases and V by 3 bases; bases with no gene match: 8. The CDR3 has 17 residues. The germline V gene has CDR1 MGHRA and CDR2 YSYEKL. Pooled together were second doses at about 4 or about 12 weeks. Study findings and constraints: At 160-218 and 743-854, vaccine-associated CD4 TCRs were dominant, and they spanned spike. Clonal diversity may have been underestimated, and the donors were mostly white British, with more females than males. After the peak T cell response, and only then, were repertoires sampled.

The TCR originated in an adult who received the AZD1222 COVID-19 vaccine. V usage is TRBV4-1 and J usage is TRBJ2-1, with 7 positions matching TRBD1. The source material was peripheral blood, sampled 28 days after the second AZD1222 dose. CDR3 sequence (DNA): TGCGCCAGCAGCCACGCCGGCAGGGGGAGCTCCTACAATGAGCAGTTCTTC. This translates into CASSHAGRGSSYNEQFF.